This record covers a single TCR beta chain. The data are from a study of blood T cell dynamics during melanoma immunotherapy. Using immunoSEQ multiplex PCR, the repertoire was profiled, and TCRdb retains in-frame clones only, with some absent. The data hold 9,000 to 13,000 clones, with 88% observed a single time. As to time point: pre-treatment baseline. Patients had no prior systemic cancer treatment, immunosuppressants or other active cancers. Trimming at V came to 6 bases and at J to 4 bases, leaving 3 bases not matched to a gene. CDR3 size: 13 residues. CDR1 and CDR2 from the germline V gene are ENHRY and SYGVKD.

Material: blood, obtained from a patient treated with checkpoint blockade. This TCR derives from a human donor with melanoma. This chain uses TRBV10-3 with TRBJ1-3, with TRBD1 matching 7 bases. The CDR3: CAISGTEGNTIYF. Written as DNA, the CDR3 is TGTGCCATCAGCGGGACAGAAGGAAACACCATATATTTT.